The clone carrying this T cell receptor (beta chain) has only one observation. As yet, its antigen is unknown. TCRdb independently ran MiXCR on the reads; one entry per CDR3 protein. The sample records 310,000 or so distinct CDR3 sequences, roughly 25% being singletons. The CDR3 loop spans 16 amino acids. Looked up from germline, CDR1 is MNHNY and CDR2 is SVGAGI (reference sequence). The V gene lost 2 bases and the J gene lost 0 bases, with 13 bases spanning the gap. The data stem from a study of T cell repertoires in cytomegalovirus infection. As for the study in general: The authors relied on CMV epitopes, both recently identified HLA-C-restricted and well-studied HLA-B-restricted. Indicated by public TCR beta signatures were CMV infection and matching HLA type.

Overall study findings and caveats: Based on cumulative public TCR beta family frequency, carriers of CMV plus the relevant HLA were identified. The study found HLA-C-restricted CMV-specific TCR beta clonotypes dominating the ex vivo response.

This sequence was found in a human donor in good health (CMV status not recorded). Some clones in this sample may be carry-over from other donors' samples. Here the sequenced sample was cultured PBMCs, taken from culture after CMV antigen stimulation. J is TRBJ1-2 and V is TRBV6-6; D might be TRBD1 (5 bases). The CDR3 loop reads CASSYLRAGTNYGYTF. As DNA, the CDR3 is TGTGCCAGCAGTTACCTTCGGGCAGGGACTAACTATGGCTACACCTTC.